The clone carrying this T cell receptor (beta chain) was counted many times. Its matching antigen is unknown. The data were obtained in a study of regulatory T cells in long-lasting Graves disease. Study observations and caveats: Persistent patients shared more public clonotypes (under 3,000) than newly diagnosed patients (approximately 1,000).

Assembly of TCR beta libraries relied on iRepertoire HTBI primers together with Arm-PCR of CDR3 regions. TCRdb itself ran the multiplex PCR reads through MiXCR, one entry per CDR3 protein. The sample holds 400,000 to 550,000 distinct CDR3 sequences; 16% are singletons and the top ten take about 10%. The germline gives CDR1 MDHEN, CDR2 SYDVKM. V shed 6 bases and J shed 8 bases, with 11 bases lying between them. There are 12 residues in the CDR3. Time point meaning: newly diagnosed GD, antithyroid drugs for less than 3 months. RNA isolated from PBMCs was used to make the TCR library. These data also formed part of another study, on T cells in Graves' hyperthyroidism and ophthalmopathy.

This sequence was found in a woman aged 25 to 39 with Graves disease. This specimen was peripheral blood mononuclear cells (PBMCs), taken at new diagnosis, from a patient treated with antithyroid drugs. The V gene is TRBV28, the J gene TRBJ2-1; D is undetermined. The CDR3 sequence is CASSLAVYEQFF. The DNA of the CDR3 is TGTGCCAGCAGCTTGGCCGTGTATGAGCAGTTCTTC.